This entry features one TCR beta chain sequence. The ends were cut back, 1 base at V and 8 bases at J, with 10 bases in the middle. Germline CDR1 reads LGHDT; CDR2 reads YNNKEL (reference sequence). This CDR3 is built from 13 residues. The protocol was immunoSEQ multiplex PCR, while the TCRdb copy is restricted to in-frame clones and leaves out a portion. This table has over 55,000 clones, approximately 85% appearing once. These data are taken from a study of blood T cell repertoires in COVID-19. Study in general: Donors in the United States, Italy and Spain gave samples during acute or convalescent COVID-19.

What was sequenced was peripheral blood. V and J are TRBV3-1 (or the pseudogene TRBV3-2) and TRBJ2-3; D might be TRBD2 (5 bases). The sequence was collected from a middle-aged man with acute or convalescent COVID-19. CDR3 loop: CASSQAVGVTQYF. The CDR3 nucleotides read TGTGCCAGCAGCCAAGCAGTGGGAGTTACGCAGTATTTT.